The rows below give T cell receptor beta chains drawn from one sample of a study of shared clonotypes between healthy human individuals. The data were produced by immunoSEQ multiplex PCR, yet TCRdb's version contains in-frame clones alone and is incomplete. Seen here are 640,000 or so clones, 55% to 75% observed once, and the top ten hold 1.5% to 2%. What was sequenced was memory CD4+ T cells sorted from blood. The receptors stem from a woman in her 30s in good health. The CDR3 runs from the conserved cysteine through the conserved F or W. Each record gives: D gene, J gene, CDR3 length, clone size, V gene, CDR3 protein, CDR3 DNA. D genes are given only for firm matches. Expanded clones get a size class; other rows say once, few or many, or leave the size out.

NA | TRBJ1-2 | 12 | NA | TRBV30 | CASAPGNYGYTF | TGTGCCTCAGCACCGGGCAACTATGGCTACACCTTC
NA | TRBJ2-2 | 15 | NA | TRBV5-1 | CASSFTGMNTGELFF | TGCGCCAGCAGTTTCACAGGGATGAACACCGGGGAGCTGTTTTTT
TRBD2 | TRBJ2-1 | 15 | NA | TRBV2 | CASSQGLAGYNEQFF | TGTGCCAGCAGCCAAGGACTAGCGGGATACAATGAGCAGTTCTTC
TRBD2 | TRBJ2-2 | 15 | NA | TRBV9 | CASSVLAGWGGELFF | TGTGCCAGCAGCGTATTAGCGGGATGGGGCGGGGAGCTGTTTTTT
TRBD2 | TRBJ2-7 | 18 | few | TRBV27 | CASSFRPILAGATYEQYF | TGTGCCAGCAGTTTTCGCCCCATACTAGCGGGAGCGACCTACGAGCAGTACTTC
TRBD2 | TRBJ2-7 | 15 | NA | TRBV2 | CASKRLAGVSHEQYF | TGTGCCAGCAAGAGACTAGCGGGAGTATCCCACGAGCAGTACTTC
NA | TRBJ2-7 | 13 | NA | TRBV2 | CASRYPSGWEQYF | TGTGCCAGCAGATACCCCTCGGGGTGGGAGCAGTACTTC
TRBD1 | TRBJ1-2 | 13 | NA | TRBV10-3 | CAISTGQGGGYTF | TGTGCCATCAGTACTGGACAGGGAGGGGGCTACACCTTC
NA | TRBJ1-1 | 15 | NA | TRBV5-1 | CASSLASGRVTEAFF | TGCGCCAGCAGCTTGGCCTCGGGCAGGGTCACTGAAGCTTTCTTT
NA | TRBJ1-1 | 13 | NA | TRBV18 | CASSPGQDTEAFF | TGTGCCAGCTCACCGGGACAAGACACTGAAGCTTTCTTT
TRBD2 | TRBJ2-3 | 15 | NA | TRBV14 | CASSHEGLETDTQYF | TGTGCCAGCAGCCACGAAGGACTAGAAACAGATACGCAGTATTTT
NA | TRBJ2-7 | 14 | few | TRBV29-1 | CSVVGRDGSREQYF | TGCAGCGTTGTAGGCCGGGACGGGTCGCGGGAGCAGTACTTC
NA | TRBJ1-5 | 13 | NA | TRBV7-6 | CASSRGGNQPQHF | TGTGCCAGCAGCCGTGGGGGAAATCAGCCCCAGCATTTT
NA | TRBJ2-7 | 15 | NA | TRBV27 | CASRGRRVGAYEQYF | TGTGCCAGCAGGGGCCGCCGGGTGGGGGCCTACGAGCAGTACTTC
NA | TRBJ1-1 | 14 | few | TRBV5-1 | CASSLALENTEAFF | TGCGCCAGCAGCTTGGCGTTGGAGAACACTGAAGCTTTCTTT
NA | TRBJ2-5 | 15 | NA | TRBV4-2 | CASSQEGRDQETQYF | TGTGCCAGCAGCCAAGAGGGCAGGGACCAAGAGACCCAGTACTTC
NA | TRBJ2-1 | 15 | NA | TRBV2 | CASNKEGATPNEQFF | TGTGCCAGCAACAAGGAAGGGGCTACCCCCAATGAGCAGTTCTTC
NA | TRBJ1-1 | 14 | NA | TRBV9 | CASSFTARDTEAFF | TGTGCCAGCAGCTTTACAGCCCGAGACACTGAAGCTTTCTTT
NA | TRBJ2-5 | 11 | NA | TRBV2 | CASSELETQYF | TGTGCCAGCAGCGAATTAGAGACCCAGTACTTC
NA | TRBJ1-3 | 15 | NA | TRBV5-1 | CASGEAGFSGNTIYF | TGCGCCAGCGGGGAGGCAGGGTTCTCTGGAAACACCATATATTTT
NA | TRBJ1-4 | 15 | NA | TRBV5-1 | CASSSQNPGNEKLFF | TGCGCCAGCAGCTCACAAAATCCGGGTAATGAAAAACTGTTTTTT
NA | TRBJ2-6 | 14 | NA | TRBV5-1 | CASSLISGANVLTF | TGCGCCAGCAGCTTGATCTCTGGGGCCAACGTCCTGACTTTC
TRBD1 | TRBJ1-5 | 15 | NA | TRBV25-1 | CASRGGTDSNQPQHF | TGTGCCAGCAGGGGAGGGACAGATAGCAATCAGCCCCAGCATTTT
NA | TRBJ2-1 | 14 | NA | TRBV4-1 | CASSQDWNIYEQFF | TGCGCCAGCAGCCAAGATTGGAATATCTATGAGCAGTTCTTC
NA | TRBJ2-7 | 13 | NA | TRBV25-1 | CASSGTQGYEQYF | TGTGCCAGCAGTGGAACACAGGGTTACGAGCAGTACTTC
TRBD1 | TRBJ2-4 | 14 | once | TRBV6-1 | CASSGTGALNIQYF | TGTGCCAGCAGTGGTACAGGGGCCTTAAACATTCAGTACTTC
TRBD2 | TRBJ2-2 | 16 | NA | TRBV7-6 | CASSLVTAGVTGELFF | TGTGCCAGCAGCTTAGTAACCGCGGGAGTTACCGGGGAGCTGTTTTTT
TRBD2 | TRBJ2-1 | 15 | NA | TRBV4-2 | CASSQDSMTSGRQFF | TGTGCCAGCAGCCAAGATTCGATGACTAGCGGGAGGCAGTTCTTC
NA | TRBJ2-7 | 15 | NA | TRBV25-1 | CASSEWGSGPYEQYF | TGTGCCAGCAGTGAATGGGGCTCTGGGCCCTACGAGCAGTACTTC
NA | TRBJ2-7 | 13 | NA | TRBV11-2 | CASSFYSSYEQYF | TGTGCCAGCAGCTTTTACAGTAGCTACGAGCAGTACTTC
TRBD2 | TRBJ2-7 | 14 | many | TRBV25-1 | CASSGTSGNYEQYF | TGTGCCAGCAGTGGGACTAGCGGGAATTACGAGCAGTACTTC
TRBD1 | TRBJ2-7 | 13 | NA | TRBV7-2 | CASSRDRGHEQYF | TGTGCCAGCAGCCGGGACAGGGGCCACGAGCAGTACTTC
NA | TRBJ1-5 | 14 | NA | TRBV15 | CATSRDQTYQPQHF | TGTGCCACCAGCAGAGATCAAACTTATCAGCCCCAGCATTTT
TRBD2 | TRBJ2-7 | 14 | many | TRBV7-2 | CASSIQRDSYEQYF | TGTGCCAGCAGCATACAGCGGGACTCCTACGAGCAGTACTTC
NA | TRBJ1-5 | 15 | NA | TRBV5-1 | CASSLGTPADQPQHF | TGCGCCAGCAGCTTGGGCACCCCGGCGGATCAGCCCCAGCATTTT
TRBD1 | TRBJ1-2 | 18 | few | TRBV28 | CASSFRDRGRGDVYGYTF | TGTGCCAGCAGTTTCCGGGACAGGGGGCGCGGGGATGTCTATGGCTACACCTTC
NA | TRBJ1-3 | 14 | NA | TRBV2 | CASSRGSSGNTIYF | TGTGCCAGCAGCAGGGGTTCCTCTGGAAACACCATATATTTT
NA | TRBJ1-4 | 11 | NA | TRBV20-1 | CSARDYEKLFF | TGCAGTGCCCGGGACTATGAAAAACTGTTTTTT
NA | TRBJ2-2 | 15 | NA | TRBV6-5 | CASSYLARNTGELFF | TGTGCCAGCAGTTATTTGGCCCGGAACACCGGGGAGCTGTTTTTT
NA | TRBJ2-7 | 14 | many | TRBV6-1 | CASSGRTESYEQYF | TGTGCCAGCAGTGGTCGGACAGAGAGCTACGAGCAGTACTTC
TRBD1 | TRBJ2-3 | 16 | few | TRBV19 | CASSPRGTGSTDTQYF | TGTGCCAGTAGTCCCAGGGGGACAGGGAGCACAGATACGCAGTATTTT
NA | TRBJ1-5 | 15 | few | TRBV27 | CASRPRAGLYQPQHF | TGTGCCAGCAGACCTCGGGCAGGGCTGTATCAGCCCCAGCATTTT
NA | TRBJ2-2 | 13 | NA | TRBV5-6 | CASSWGLTGELFF | TGTGCCAGCAGCTGGGGGCTCACCGGGGAGCTGTTTTTT
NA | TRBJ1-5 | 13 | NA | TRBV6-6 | CASKLQGNQPQHF | TGTGCCAGCAAGTTGCAGGGGAATCAGCCCCAGCATTTT
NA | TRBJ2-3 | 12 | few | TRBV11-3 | CASSLGGGTVQF | TGTGCCAGCAGCTTGGGGGGAGGGACAGTCCAGTTT
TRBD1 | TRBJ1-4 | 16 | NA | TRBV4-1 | CASSPTGGSTNEKLFF | TGCGCCAGCAGCCCGACAGGGGGCTCCACTAATGAAAAACTGTTTTTT
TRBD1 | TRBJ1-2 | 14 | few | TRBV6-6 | CASSTQGTNYGYTF | TGTGCCAGCAGCACACAGGGGACTAACTATGGCTACACCTTC
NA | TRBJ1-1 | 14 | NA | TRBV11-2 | CASSLEARFTEAFF | TGTGCCAGCAGCTTAGAGGCCCGGTTCACTGAAGCTTTCTTT
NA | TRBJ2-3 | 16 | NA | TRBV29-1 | CSVDPPGSGLTDTQYF | TGCAGCGTTGATCCCCCGGGTAGCGGTCTCACAGATACGCAGTATTTT
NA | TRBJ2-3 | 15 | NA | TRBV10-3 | CATSGAGTSTDTQYF | TGTGCCACCTCCGGGGCAGGCACTAGCACAGATACGCAGTATTTT
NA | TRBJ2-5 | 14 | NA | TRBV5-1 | CASSADDRQETQYF | TGCGCCAGCAGCGCCGACGACAGGCAAGAGACCCAGTACTTC
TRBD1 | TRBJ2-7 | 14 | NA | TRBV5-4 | CASSLRQGAYEQYF | TGTGCCAGCAGCTTGAGGCAGGGGGCCTACGAGCAGTACTTC